These T cell receptor beta chains were read from a single sample in a study of vaccination and CD4 T cells after COVID-19. These TCRs are of unknown antigen specificity. TCRdb analysed the PCR reads with MiXCR anew, one entry per CDR3 protein. The sample lists roughly 4,000 distinct CDR3 sequences, around 71% occurring once. Material: CD4+ T cells from blood, cultured in vitro. Every receptor here comes from a human donor who had recovered from COVID-19. The CDR3 runs from the conserved cysteine through the conserved F or W. D genes are given only for firm matches. Expanded clones get a size class; other rows say once, few or many, or leave the size out.

j_call,clone_size,d_call,v_call,cdr3_nt,cdr3_aa
TRBJ1-6,few,NA,TRBV10-3,TGTGCCATCAGTCCGGGACGGATGAATTCACCCCTCCACTTT,CAISPGRMNSPLHF
TRBJ1-5,NA,NA,TRBV12-3/TRBV12-4,TGTGCCAGCAGTTTCGCCGGTAGCAATCAGCCCCAGCATTTT,CASSFAGSNQPQHF
TRBJ2-5,NA,TRBD2,TRBV15,TGTGCCACCAGCAGGTCTAGCGGCAACCAAGAGACCCAGTACTTC,CATSRSSGNQETQYF
TRBJ2-3,few,NA,TRBV20-1,TGCAGTGCCCGACAGGAGGGCCGCACAGATACGCAGTATTTT,CSARQEGRTDTQYF
TRBJ2-6,medium-sized,NA,TRBV7-3,TGTGCCAGCAGCTTAATTGGAGAGTCTGGGGCCAACGTCCTGACTTTC,CASSLIGESGANVLTF
TRBJ2-7,NA,TRBD1,TRBV12-3/TRBV12-4,TGTGCCAGCAGTTTTCAGGGGGACAGGTACTTC,CASSFQGDRYF
TRBJ1-1,NA,TRBD1,TRBV7-7,TGTGCCAGCAGCCTGGGGACAGACACTGAAGCTTTCTTT,CASSLGTDTEAFF
TRBJ1-2,NA,TRBD1,TRBV10-3,TGTGCCATCACAGAGACAGGGGGCGCCCGGTATGGCTACACCTTC,CAITETGGARYGYTF
TRBJ2-2,NA,TRBD1,TRBV12-3/TRBV12-4,TGTGCCAGCAGTTGGGGACAGGGCGCGAACACCGGGGAGCTGTTTTTT,CASSWGQGANTGELFF
TRBJ1-5,few,NA,TRBV6-2/TRBV6-3,TGTGCCAGCAGTCCCCTCAGGGACCTTTGGTCCCAGCATTTT,CASSPLRDLWSQHF
TRBJ1-3,NA,NA,TRBV24-1,TGTGCCACCAGTGATCCCCCTGGAAACACCATATATTTT,CATSDPPGNTIYF
TRBJ2-7,NA,NA,TRBV12-3/TRBV12-4,TGTGCCAGCAGTCGTCAGGGGAGCTCCTACGAGCAGTACTTC,CASSRQGSSYEQYF